These T cell receptor beta chains were read from a single sample in a study of identical twins. TCRdb reanalysed the 5' RACE reads using MiXCR and keeps one entry per CDR3 protein. The repertoire holds approximately 500,000 distinct CDR3 sequences, with roughly 26% as singletons. A further study also used this sample, focusing on T cells expressing NK-cell markers.

The sample was CD4+ T cells sorted from blood. Receptors originate from a young woman in good health. Each CDR3 is given with its conserved first and last residue. D genes are given only for firm matches. Size tells how often a clone was seen (once, few, many) or the class of an expanded clone, and some rows leave it out.

NA TRBJ1-1 NA TRBV9 CASSVTVRSEAFF TGTGCCAGCAGCGTGACAGTGCGGAGCGAAGCTTTCTTT
many TRBJ2-3 NA TRBV12-3/TRBV12-4 CASSFRGTQYF TGTGCCAGCAGCTTCAGGGGTACGCAGTATTTT
NA TRBJ2-5 NA TRBV27 CASSHSVSVWETQYF TGTGCCAGCAGCCACTCGGTGAGCGTCTGGGAGACCCAGTACTTC
few TRBJ2-7 TRBD1 TRBV18 CASSPKGGQGAMGEQYF TGTGCCAGCTCACCCAAAGGCGGTCAGGGGGCAATGGGCGAGCAGTACTTC
NA TRBJ2-3 NA TRBV3-1 CASSFTGFTDTQYF TGTGCCAGCAGCTTTACGGGATTCACAGATACGCAGTATTTT
few TRBJ1-1 NA TRBV6-4 CASRADGPNTEAFF TGTGCCAGCAGAGCTGACGGACCAAACACTGAAGCTTTCTTT
NA TRBJ2-7 NA TRBV12-3/TRBV12-4 CASSFVSREQYF TGTGCCAGCAGTTTTGTCTCGAGGGAGCAGTACTTC
few TRBJ1-2 TRBD1 TRBV20-1 CSAERQGAGYTF TGCAGTGCTGAAAGACAGGGGGCTGGCTACACCTTC
few TRBJ1-5 NA TRBV20-1 CSARDENQPQHF TGCAGTGCTAGAGACGAGAATCAGCCCCAGCATTTT
NA TRBJ2-3 TRBD2 TRBV11-1 CASSSPFRLAGSTDTQYF TGTGCCAGCAGCTCCCCATTTCGACTAGCGGGATCCACAGATACGCAGTATTTT